The 2 T cell receptor beta chains presented below share a single source sample, sequenced in a study of shared clonotypes between healthy human individuals. Positive CCR7 selection of CD45RO-negative cells yielded the naive CD8 cells, and terminally differentiated effector memory CD45RA+ cells were excluded. Sequenced by immunoSEQ multiplex PCR; TCRdb stores in-frame clones only, minus some. The sample carries about 2 million clones, roughly 94% recorded once. The sequenced sample consisted of naive CD8+ T cells sorted from blood. These TCRs come from a man between 18 and 35 years old in good health.

This chain connects TRBV11-2 to TRBJ2-2, with 13 bases aligning to TRBD2. Germline lookup yields CDR1 SGHAT and CDR2 FQNNGV. V shed 1 base and J 2 bases; nucleotides not matched to a gene: 1. The length of the CDR3 is 17 residues. This CDR3 is CASSLGTSGGNTGELFF. The CDR3, as DNA: TGTGCCAGCAGCTTAGGGACTAGCGGGGGAAACACCGGGGAGCTGTTTTTT.

The chain links TRBV27 to TRBJ1-2, with TRBD1 identical over 8 bases. The germline CDR1 and CDR2 sequences are MNHEY and SMNVEV (reference sequence). The trim removed 3 bases at V and 8 bases at J, leaving 11 bases unmatched. The CDR3 extends over 15 amino acids. The CDR3 coding sequence is TGTGCCAGCAGTTTGTCCGTCCAGGGGGCGCGGGGCTACACCTTC. Its translation: CASSLSVQGARGYTF.